Following are 30 T cell receptor beta chains from one sample sequenced in a study of cytomegalovirus exposure and HLA in healthy donors. The assay was immunoSEQ multiplex PCR, and TCRdb's table has in-frame clones only and misses some. The profile shows about 250,000 clones, around 87% of them singletons. Sequenced input: PBMCs. These receptor sequences come from a man between 18 and 35 years old in good health and CMV-seronegative.

The rearrangement joins TRBV9 to TRBJ2-3, with TRBD1 matching over 9 bases. V trimming: 0 bases; J trimming: 2 bases; junction bases outside the gene matches: 4. CDR1 and CDR2 from the germline V gene are SGDLS and YYNGEE. The CDR3 is made up of 16 amino acids. For the CDR3, the DNA is TGTGCCAGCAGCGTAGAAGGACAGGGGATCACAGATACGCAGTATTTT. Translating gives CASSVEGQGITDTQYF.

The rearrangement joins TRBV6-5 to TRBJ2-3; weak D call: TRBD1 (5 bases). This CDR3 spans 14 amino acids. CDR1 is MNHEY, CDR2 SVGAGI, per germline. Trimming pared 5 bases from V and 6 bases from J, leaving 15 bases between. CDR3 amino acids: CASSAGARRDTQYF. The CDR3 nucleotides are TGTGCCAGCAGTGCTGGGGCGCGCAGGGATACGCAGTATTTT.

The rearrangement joins TRBV10-3 to TRBJ2-7; 7 nucleotides agree with TRBD1. The germline gives CDR1 ENHRY, CDR2 SYGVKD. This CDR3 contains 16 residues. Trimming at V came to 0 bases and at J to 3 bases, leaving 8 bases not matched to a gene. CDR3 coding DNA: TGTGCCATCAGTGAGTCGACGACAGGGCCTCACTACGAGCAGTACTTC. Protein: CAISESTTGPHYEQYF.

V gene TRBV6-5 combines with J gene TRBJ2-7, with D possibly matching TRBD2 (6 bases). The CDR3 is 11 residues long. V dropped 8 bases and J dropped 4 bases, with 9 bases sitting between them. Germline assignment: CDR1 MNHEY and CDR2 SVGAGI. The CDR3 sequence: CASRDSYEQYF. The CDR3 DNA follows: TGTGCCAGCCGGGACTCTTACGAGCAGTACTTC.

J is TRBJ2-7 and V is TRBV7-9, with D maybe TRBD1 (5 bases). There are 16 residues in the CDR3. V was trimmed by 0 bases and J by 4 bases, leaving 16 bases between them. CDR1 SEHNR and CDR2 FQNEAQ come from the germline V gene (reference sequence). CDR3 DNA sequence: TGTGCCAGCAGCTTAGCGTGGGCAGGGTCCTTTTACGAGCAGTACTTC. It codes for CASSLAWAGSFYEQYF.

This chain links TRBV6-1 with TRBJ2-3; a possible D gene is TRBD2 (6 bases). This CDR3 comprises 16 residues. The germline CDR1 and CDR2 sequences are MNHNS and SASEGT. Trimming cost V 2 bases and J 4 bases, with 16 bases left between them. This CDR3 reads CASSERTRGGADTQYF. CDR3 in DNA: TGTGCCAGCAGTGAAAGAACGCGGGGAGGAGCAGATACGCAGTATTTT.

The J gene is TRBJ2-7, the V gene TRBV11-2; D call uncertain. V was clipped by 4 bases and J by 7 bases, with 14 bases between them. CDR3 size: 13 residues. CDR1 is SGHAT, CDR2 FQNNGV, per germline. CDR3 sequence reads: CASSSSGRGEQYF. As DNA, the CDR3 is TGTGCCAGCAGCTCGAGTGGGCGTGGGGAGCAGTACTTC. Combining the CDR3 with reference TRBV11-2 and TRBJ2-7 gives the whole variable domain EAGVAQSPRYKIIEKRQSVAFWCNPISGHATLYWYQQILGQGPKLLIQFQNNGVVDDSQLPKDRFSAERLKGVDSTLKIQPAKLEDSAVYLCASSSSGRGEQYFGPGTRLTVT.

This chain links TRBV28 with TRBJ1-5, with TRBD1 matching 10 bases. V was pared by 6 bases and J by 0 bases, with 17 bases of the junction left unmatched. Germline V gives CDR1 MDHEN, CDR2 SYDVKM. The CDR3 has 20 residues. In DNA, the CDR3 is TGTGCCAGCAGATATTCGACAGGGGGCGCGACGGTCTATAGCAATCAGCCCCAGCATTTT. It specifies CASRYSTGGATVYSNQPQHF.

As for this clone: Other DNA sequences in this specimen translate into the identical CDR3. The chain carries TRBV5-1 and TRBJ2-1; 8 nucleotides match TRBD2. This CDR3 is 14 amino acids long. The V gene end was trimmed by 2 bases and the J gene end by 4 bases; junction bases not matched to a gene: 2. Germline CDR1 SGHRS, CDR2 YFSETQ. CDR3 DNA sequence: TGCGCCAGCAGCTTTAGCGGGGCTTACAATGAGCAGTTCTTC. Amino acid sequence: CASSFSGAYNEQFF.

The V and J genes are TRBV11-2 and TRBJ2-3; possible D gene TRBD2, 6 bases. This CDR3 contains 15 residues. V was cut by 1 base and J by 2 bases, with 10 bases left in between. CDR1 and CDR2 from the germline V gene are SGHAT and FQNNGV. This chain's CDR3 is CASSLVGGNTDTQYF. The CDR3 DNA reads as TGTGCCAGCAGCTTAGTAGGCGGGAACACAGATACGCAGTATTTT.

CDR3 residues: CASSPLRGLRTSGVYEQYF. The CDR3 nucleotides are TGTGCCAGCAGCCCACTCCGGGGCTTAAGGACTAGCGGGGTGTACGAGCAGTACTTC. The chain combines TRBV7-2 with TRBJ2-7, with 12 positions matching TRBD2. Germline CDR1 reads SGHTA; CDR2 reads FQGNSA. This CDR3 region has 19 residues. Trimming took 5 bases from V and 4 from J; bases not matched to a gene: 18.

Points on this clone: Other DNA sequences within the sample encode an identical CDR3. The chain employs TRBV27 and TRBJ2-5; a possible D gene is TRBD1 (6 bases). This CDR3 has 14 residues. Germline CDR1 is MNHEY and CDR2 is SMNVEV (reference sequence). V was pared by 3 bases and J by 1 base, with 9 bases between. The CDR3 reads CASSFLDSQETQYF. CDR3 DNA sequence: TGTGCCAGCAGTTTTTTGGACAGCCAAGAGACCCAGTACTTC.

CDR3 sequence reads: CASSLVGTGGEQYF. For the CDR3, the DNA is TGTGCCAGCAGCTTAGTAGGGACAGGGGGCGAGCAGTACTTC. The chain has TRBV11-3 and TRBJ2-7; 11 nucleotides line up with TRBD1. This CDR3 region has 14 residues. Losses at the gene ends were 1 base for V and 6 bases for J; bases not matched to a gene: 2. Germline-derived CDR1 and CDR2 are SGHNT and YENEEA. Combining the CDR3 with reference TRBV11-3 and TRBJ2-7 gives the whole variable domain EAGVVQSPRYKIIEKKQPVAFWCNPISGHNTLYWYLQNLGQGPELLIRYENEEAVDDSQLPKDRFSAERLKGVDSTLKIQPAELGDSAVYLCASSLVGTGGEQYFGPGTRLTVT.

The CDR3 DNA sequence: TGTGCCAGTAGTATTGGAAGGGGGAACTATGGCTACACCTTC. It yields the protein CASSIGRGNYGYTF. V gene TRBV19 combines with J gene TRBJ1-2, with D possibly matching TRBD1 (6 bases). The CDR3 is 14 residues long. V gave up 3 bases and J gave up 2 bases, with 10 bases separating them. CDR1 LNHDA and CDR2 SQIVND come from the germline V gene (reference sequence).

The chain combines TRBV19 with TRBJ2-3; 9 bases align to TRBD1. This CDR3 is 14 amino acids long. From germline, CDR1 is LNHDA and CDR2 SQIVND (reference sequence). Trimming at V came to 6 bases and at J to 5 bases, leaving 6 bases not matched to a gene. Written as DNA, the CDR3 is TGTGCCAGTAGCCAGACAGGGGGTCAAGATACGCAGTATTTT. It translates to CASSQTGGQDTQYF.

The chain couples TRBV5-4 to TRBJ1-2; maybe TRBD1 (5 bases). The ends were cut back, 5 bases at V and 1 base at J, with 24 bases in the middle. Germline V gives CDR1 SGHNT, CDR2 YYREEE (reference sequence). The CDR3 loop spans 18 amino acids. The CDR3 sequence: CASREYYSSGGGNYGYTF. The CDR3, as DNA: TGTGCCAGCAGGGAATATTATTCCTCTGGGGGAGGTAACTATGGCTACACCTTC.

The chain joins TRBV19 to TRBJ2-6; the D is unclear. Germline CDR1 is LNHDA and CDR2 is SQIVND (reference sequence). The CDR3 sequence is 13 residues long. Trimming took off 5 bases at V and 2 bases at J, with 4 bases between the two ends. The CDR3 spells CASSATGANVLTF. The DNA for the CDR3 is TGTGCCAGTAGTGCTACTGGGGCCAACGTCCTGACTTTC. The complete variable domain, with remaining parts taken from reference TRBV19 and TRBJ2-6, reads DGGITQSPKYLFRKEGQNVTLSCEQNLNHDAMYWYRQDPGQGLRLIYYSQIVNDFQKGDIAEGYSVSREKKESFPLTVTSAQKNPTAFYLCASSATGANVLTFGAGSRLTVL.

The V call is TRBV5-1, the J call TRBJ2-5, with 11 bases aligning to TRBD2. The CDR3 covers 14 residues. V shed 2 bases, J shed 3 bases, and the junction held 0 bases outside the gene matches. Germline V lookup: CDR1 SGHRS, CDR2 YFSETQ. CDR3 sequence: CASSFSGGEETQYF. DNA of the CDR3: TGCGCCAGCAGCTTTAGCGGGGGGGAAGAGACCCAGTACTTC.

V is TRBV6-6 and J is TRBJ2-7, with D perhaps matching TRBD2 (5 bases). This CDR3 region has 14 residues. V was pared by 2 bases and J by 3 bases, with 11 bases between. Germline CDR1 MNHNY, CDR2 SVGAGI (reference sequence). CDR3 DNA: TGTGCCAGCAGTTACGCGGGCAAGGGCTACGAGCAGTACTTC. It codes for CASSYAGKGYEQYF.

V and J are TRBV28 and TRBJ2-1; 7 bases align to TRBD2. The CDR3 extends over 15 amino acids. Germline values: CDR1 MDHEN, CDR2 SYDVKM. Losses at the gene ends were 4 bases for V and 0 bases for J; bases not matched to a gene: 3. CDR3 nucleotide sequence: TGTGCCAGCAGTTCAGCGGGGAGCTCCTACAATGAGCAGTTCTTC. Encoded protein: CASSSAGSSYNEQFF.

This clone came up once. The chain employs TRBV7-3 and TRBJ2-7; perhaps TRBD1 as D (6 bases). The V end lost 4 bases, the J end lost 6 bases, and 13 bases lay between the germline ends. CDR1 is SGHTA, CDR2 FQGTGA, per germline. CDR3 length: 13 amino acids. The CDR3 DNA follows: TGTGCCAGCAGCTCTAGCAGGGGATCCGAGCAGTACTTC. It encodes CASSSSRGSEQYF.

The chain carries TRBV28 and TRBJ2-7; a weak D match, TRBD1 (6 bases). The V gene's germline CDR1 is MDHEN and CDR2 SYDVKM. Trimming removed 5 bases from V and 3 bases from J, with 14 bases in between. CDR3 length: 14 residues. The CDR3 DNA reads TGTGCCAGCAGTACCCCAAGAGGGGGCTACGAGCAGTACTTC. Residues: CASSTPRGGYEQYF. Full variable domain (rest looked up from reference TRBV28 and TRBJ2-7): DVKVTQSSRYLVKRTGEKVFLECVQDMDHENMFWYRQDPGLGLRLIYFSYDVKMKEKGDIPEGYSVSREKKERFSLILESASTNQTSMYLCASSTPRGGYEQYFGPGTRLTVT.

This clone was observed a few times. The rearrangement uses TRBV7-8 and TRBJ1-2, with TRBD1 identical over 7 bases. Germline-derived CDR1 and CDR2 are SGHVS and FQNEAQ. V shed 5 bases, J shed 7 bases, and the junction held 10 bases outside the gene matches. CDR3 size: 14 residues. The CDR3 is CASSPKKGALGYTF. CDR3 in DNA: TGTGCCAGCAGCCCAAAAAAGGGGGCGCTTGGCTACACCTTC.

To note about this clone: Other DNA sequences in the same sample also yield this CDR3. This chain uses TRBV7-2 with TRBJ1-4; D uncertain. Looked up from germline, CDR1 is SGHTA and CDR2 is FQGNSA. This CDR3 has 15 amino acids. Trimming removed 3 bases from V and 0 bases from J, with 8 bases in between. CDR3 in amino acids: CASSLGGPTNEKLFF. CDR3 DNA: TGTGCCAGCAGCTTGGGAGGGCCAACTAATGAAAAACTGTTTTTT.

The V call is TRBV5-4, the J call TRBJ1-4; D is perhaps TRBD1 (5 bases). CDR1 and CDR2 (germline): SGHNT, YYREEE (reference sequence). V lost 4 bases and J lost 4, with 11 bases in between. This CDR3 region has 14 residues. CDR3 in amino acids: CASSGGTGNEKLFF. The CDR3 nucleotides are TGTGCCAGCAGCGGCGGGACGGGTAATGAAAAACTGTTTTTT.

The chain joins TRBV16 to TRBJ2-1; D uncertain. Germline V gene sequence: CDR1 KGHSY, CDR2 FQNENV. Trimming left V 3 bases short and J 7 bases short, with 7 bases between. The CDR3 spans 12 residues. The DNA of the CDR3 is TGTGCCAGCAGCCATACCCGGAATGAGCAGTTCTTC. Translated: CASSHTRNEQFF.

CDR3 amino acids: CASSFLQVYNSPLHF. CDR3 in DNA: TGTGCCAGCAGTTTTTTACAGGTCTATAATTCACCCCTCCACTTT. The chain has TRBV27 and TRBJ1-6, with a tentative D call TRBD1 (5 bases). Germline CDR1 is MNHEY and CDR2 is SMNVEV (reference sequence). There are 15 residues in the CDR3. V was clipped by 3 bases and J by 3 bases, with 9 bases between them.

The V gene is TRBV15, the J gene TRBJ1-4, with no clear D. V was pared by 0 bases and J by 10 bases, with 6 bases between. Germline V gene sequence: CDR1 LNHNV, CDR2 YYDKDF (reference sequence). This CDR3 contains 12 residues. The CDR3 DNA follows: TGTGCCACCAGCAGAGATTCCGGAAAACTGTTTTTT. The encoded protein is CATSRDSGKLFF.

This sequence joins TRBV27 and TRBJ2-7; D is possibly TRBD1 (5 bases). The V gene's germline CDR1 is MNHEY and CDR2 SMNVEV (reference sequence). The CDR3 contains 15 residues. Trimming stripped 1 base from V and 6 bases from J, with 16 bases between. In DNA form, the CDR3 reads TGTGCCAGCAGTTTATGGGGCGGAGCCCACTCCGAGCAGTACTTC. Translating gives CASSLWGGAHSEQYF.

The chain employs TRBV6-5 and TRBJ1-1; D is perhaps TRBD1 (6 bases). This CDR3 has 14 residues. Trimming shortened V by 6 bases and J by 5 bases, and 16 bases separated the two germline ends. CDR1 and CDR2 from the germline V gene are MNHEY and SVGAGI. The CDR3 protein is CASSRVRGSTEAFF. DNA of the CDR3: TGTGCCAGCAGCCGAGTCAGGGGAAGTACTGAAGCTTTCTTT.